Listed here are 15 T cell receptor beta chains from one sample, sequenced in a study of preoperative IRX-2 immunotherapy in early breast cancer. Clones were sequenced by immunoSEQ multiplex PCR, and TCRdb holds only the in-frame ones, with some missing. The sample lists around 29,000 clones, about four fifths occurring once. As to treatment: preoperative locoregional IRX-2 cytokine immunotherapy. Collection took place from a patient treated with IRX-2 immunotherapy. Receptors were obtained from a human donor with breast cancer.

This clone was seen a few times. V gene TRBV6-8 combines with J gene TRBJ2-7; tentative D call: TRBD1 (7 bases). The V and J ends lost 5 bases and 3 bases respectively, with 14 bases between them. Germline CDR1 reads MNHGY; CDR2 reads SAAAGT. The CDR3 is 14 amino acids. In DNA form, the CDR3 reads TGTGCCAGCAGTCGGGGGACAGATAGCTACGAGCAGTACTTC. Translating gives CASSRGTDSYEQYF.

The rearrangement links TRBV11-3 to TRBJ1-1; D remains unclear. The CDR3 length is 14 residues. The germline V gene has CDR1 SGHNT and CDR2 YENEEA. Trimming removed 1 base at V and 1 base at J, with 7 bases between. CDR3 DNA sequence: TGTGCCAGCAGCTTAGGAACGGGGAACACTGAAGCTTTCTTT. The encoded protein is CASSLGTGNTEAFF.

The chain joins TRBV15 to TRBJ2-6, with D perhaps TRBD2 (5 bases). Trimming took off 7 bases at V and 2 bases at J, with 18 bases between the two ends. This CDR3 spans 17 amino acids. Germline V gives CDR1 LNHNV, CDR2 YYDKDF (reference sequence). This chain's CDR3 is CATTRNRGTAGANVLTF. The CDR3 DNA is TGTGCCACCACCCGTAATCGGGGAACGGCTGGGGCCAACGTCCTGACTTTC.

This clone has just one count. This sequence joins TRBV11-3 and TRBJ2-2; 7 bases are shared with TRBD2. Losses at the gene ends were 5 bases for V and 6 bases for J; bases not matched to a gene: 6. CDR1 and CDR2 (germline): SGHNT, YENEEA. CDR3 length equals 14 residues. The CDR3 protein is CASSPAGYSGELFF. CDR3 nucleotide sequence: TGTGCCAGCAGCCCAGCGGGGTATTCCGGGGAGCTGTTTTTT.

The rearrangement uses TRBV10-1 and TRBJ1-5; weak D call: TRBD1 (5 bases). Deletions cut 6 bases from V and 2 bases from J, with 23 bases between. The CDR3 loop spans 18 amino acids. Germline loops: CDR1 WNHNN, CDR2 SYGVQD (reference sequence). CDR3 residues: CASRTTGTAKPGNQPQHF. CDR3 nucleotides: TGCGCCAGCAGGACCACGGGGACCGCCAAGCCGGGCAATCAGCCCCAGCATTTT.

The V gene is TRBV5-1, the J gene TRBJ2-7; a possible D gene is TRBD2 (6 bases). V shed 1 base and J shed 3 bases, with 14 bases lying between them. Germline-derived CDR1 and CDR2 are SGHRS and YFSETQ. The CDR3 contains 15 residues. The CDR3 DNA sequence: TGCGCCAGCAGCTTGAGCGGGCAGGATAACTACGAGCAGTACTTC. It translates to CASSLSGQDNYEQYF.

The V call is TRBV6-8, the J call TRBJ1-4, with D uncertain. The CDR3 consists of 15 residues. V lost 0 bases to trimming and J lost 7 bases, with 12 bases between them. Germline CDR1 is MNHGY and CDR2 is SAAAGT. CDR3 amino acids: CASSYSREMGEKLFF. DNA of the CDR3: TGTGCCAGCAGTTACTCGAGAGAGATGGGTGAAAAACTGTTTTTT.

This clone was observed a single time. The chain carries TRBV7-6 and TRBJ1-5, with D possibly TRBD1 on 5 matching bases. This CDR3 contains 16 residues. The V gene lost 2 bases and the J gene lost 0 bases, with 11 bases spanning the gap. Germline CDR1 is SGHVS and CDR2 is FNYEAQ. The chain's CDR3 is CASSLSTGHSNQPQHF. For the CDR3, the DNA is TGTGCCAGCAGCTTAAGCACAGGACATAGCAATCAGCCCCAGCATTTT.

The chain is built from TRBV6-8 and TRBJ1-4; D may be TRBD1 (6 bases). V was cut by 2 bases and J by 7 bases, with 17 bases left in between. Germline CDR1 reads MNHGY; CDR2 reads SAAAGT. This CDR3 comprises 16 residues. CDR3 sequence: CASSYPIGGAGEKLFF. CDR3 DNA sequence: TGTGCCAGCAGTTACCCGATCGGGGGCGCCGGTGAAAAACTGTTTTTT.

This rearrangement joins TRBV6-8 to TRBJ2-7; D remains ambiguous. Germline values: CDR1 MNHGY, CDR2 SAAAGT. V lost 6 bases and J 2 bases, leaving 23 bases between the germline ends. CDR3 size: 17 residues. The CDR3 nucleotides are TGTGCCAGCAGCCTGCGCTATTTTGGCTCTCAAGCCTACGAGCAGTACTTC. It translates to CASSLRYFGSQAYEQYF.

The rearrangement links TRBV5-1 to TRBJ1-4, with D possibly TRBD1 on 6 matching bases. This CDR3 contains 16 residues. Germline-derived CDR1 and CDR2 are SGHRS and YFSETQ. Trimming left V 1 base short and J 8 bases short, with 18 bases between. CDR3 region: CASSLRGGGNGEKLFF. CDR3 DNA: TGCGCCAGCAGCTTGCGGGGAGGGGGAAACGGGGAAAAACTGTTTTTT.

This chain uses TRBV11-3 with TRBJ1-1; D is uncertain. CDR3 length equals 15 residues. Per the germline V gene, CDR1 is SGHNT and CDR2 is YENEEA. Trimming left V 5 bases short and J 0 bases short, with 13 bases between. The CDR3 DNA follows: TGTGCCAGCAGCCCCTGGGGTACAGTGAACACTGAAGCTTTCTTT. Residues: CASSPWGTVNTEAFF.

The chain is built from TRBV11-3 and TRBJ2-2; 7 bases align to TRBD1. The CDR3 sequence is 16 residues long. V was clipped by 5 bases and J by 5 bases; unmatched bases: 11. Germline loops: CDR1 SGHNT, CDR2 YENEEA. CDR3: CASSPHRGRGTGELFF. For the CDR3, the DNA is TGTGCCAGCAGCCCGCACAGGGGAAGAGGAACCGGGGAGCTGTTTTTT.

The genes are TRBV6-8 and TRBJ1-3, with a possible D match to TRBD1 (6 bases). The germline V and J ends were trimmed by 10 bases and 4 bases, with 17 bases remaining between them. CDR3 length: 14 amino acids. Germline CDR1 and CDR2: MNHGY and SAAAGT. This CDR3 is CAIKPGVSGNTIYF. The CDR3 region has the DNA TGTGCCATCAAACCAGGGGTCTCAGGAAACACCATATATTTT.

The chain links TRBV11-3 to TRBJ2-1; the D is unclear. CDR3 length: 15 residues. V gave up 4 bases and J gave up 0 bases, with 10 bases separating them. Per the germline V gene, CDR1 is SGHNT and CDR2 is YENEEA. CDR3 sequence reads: CASSSDGSSYNEQFF. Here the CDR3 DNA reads TGTGCCAGCAGCTCAGACGGAAGCTCCTACAATGAGCAGTTCTTC.